The 9 T cell receptor beta chains reported below all come from one sample, sequenced in a study of T-cell memory formation after mild COVID-19. TCRdb re-derived calls from the 5' RACE reads in MiXCR, one entry per CDR3 protein. The sample contains more than 250,000 distinct CDR3 sequences, roughly 16% of which appear only once. Sequencing was performed on PBMCs or a T cell subset sorted from them (not recorded which). These TCRs come from a man between 18 and 29 years old who had mild COVID-19 (a few samples of this study predate the infection). Cell type and time point are not known.

The chain carries TRBV6-6 and TRBJ1-2, with 8 bases matching TRBD1. V lost 6 bases and J lost 6; bases outside the gene matches: 6. Germline V gene lookup returns CDR1 MNHNY and CDR2 SVGAGI (reference sequence). This CDR3 is 13 amino acids long. In nucleotides, the CDR3 is TGTGCCAGCAGCCCGACAGGGGCGGATGGCTACACCTTC. This codes for CASSPTGADGYTF.

This clonotype was seen a few times. This chain uses TRBV7-8 with TRBJ1-1, with a possible D match to TRBD1 (6 bases). Trimming removed 3 bases from V and 0 bases from J, with 11 bases in between. There are 15 residues in the CDR3. The germline gives CDR1 SGHVS, CDR2 FQNEAQ. The CDR3 region has the DNA TGTGCCAGCAGCTTGGGGGGGCGAATGAACACTGAAGCTTTCTTT. Protein: CASSLGGRMNTEAFF.

V usage is TRBV20-1 and J usage is TRBJ1-5; D uncertain. V lost 2 bases to trimming and J lost 4 bases, with 12 bases between them. The length of the CDR3 is 14 residues. Germline CDR1 and CDR2: DFQATT and SNEGSKA (reference sequence). The CDR3 here is CSARMGSLNQPQHF. The CDR3, as DNA: TGCAGTGCTAGAATGGGGTCTCTAAATCAGCCCCAGCATTTT.

This clonotype was counted at least ten times. This chain connects TRBV7-2 to TRBJ2-7, with unresolved D. The CDR3 spans 13 residues. Germline V gene data show CDR1 as SGHTA and CDR2 as FQGNSA. Trimming pared 0 bases from V and 4 bases from J, leaving 7 bases between. Written as DNA, the CDR3 is TGTGCCAGCAGCTTAGCGGGCGGATACGAGCAGTACGTC. Its translation: CASSLAGGYEQYV.

This clonotype was detected only a few times. The CDR3 spells CASSNDYSYEQYF. CDR3 nucleotide sequence: TGTGCCAGCAGCAACGACTACTCCTACGAGCAGTACTTC. V gene TRBV5-4 combines with J gene TRBJ2-7; the D gene is possibly TRBD2 (5 bases). Looked up from germline, CDR1 is SGHNT and CDR2 is YYREEE (reference sequence). The CDR3 extends over 13 amino acids. Between the trimmed V and J ends, which lost 4 bases and 0 bases, there was a span of 8 bases.

This sequence joins TRBV7-2 and TRBJ2-1; tentatively, D is TRBD2 (7 bases). There are 15 residues in the CDR3. Germline CDR1 SGHTA, CDR2 FQGNSA. V was cut by 3 bases and J by 2 bases, with 11 bases left in between. The CDR3 nucleotides read TGTGCCAGCAGCTTTGCGGGGGACACCTACAATGAGCAGTTCTTC. The encoded protein is CASSFAGDTYNEQFF.

This rearrangement joins TRBV30 to TRBJ1-2; tentative D call: TRBD1 (5 bases). Germline V gene lookup returns CDR1 GTSNPN and CDR2 SVGIG (reference sequence). CDR3 length equals 15 residues. V gave up 0 bases and J gave up 5 bases, with 16 bases separating them. The DNA for the CDR3 is TGTGCCTGGAGTGTACTCGGGGGTCTGGCGTATGGCTACACCTTC. As protein: CAWSVLGGLAYGYTF.

The chain recombines TRBV4-1 with TRBJ2-1, with 8 positions matching TRBD1. The germline CDR1 and CDR2 sequences are MGHRA and YSYEKL. CDR3 length: 16 amino acids. V dropped 1 base and J dropped 10; count of bases not matched to a gene: 12. The CDR3 nucleotides read TGCGCCAGCAGCCAAGTGAGTGCCAGGGGGCTGCGGGAGCAGTTCTTC. It translates to CASSQVSARGLREQFF.

This clonotype was counted between two and nine times. This chain links TRBV5-1 with TRBJ2-1; D ambiguous. In germline, CDR1 is SGHRS, CDR2 YFSETQ. This CDR3 is built from 14 residues. The V gene lost 5 bases and the J gene lost 6 bases, with 15 bases spanning the gap. The CDR3 is CASRPLLASNEQFF. In nucleotides, the CDR3 is TGCGCCAGCAGGCCCCTTTTAGCCTCCAATGAGCAGTTCTTC.